This TCR beta chain is from a study of blood T cell repertoires in COVID-19. The overall study: Samples of COVID-19 (acute and convalescent) were obtained from the United States, Italy and Spain.

In the original workflow: Amplification of reference gene primers was used by the study to estimate nucleated cell counts. This table comes from immunoSEQ multiplex PCR, and its TCRdb copy is limited to in-frame clones, with some not included. V, J and clone size were drawn from that table, and D and trimming were deduced from the DNA. The sample has approximately 220,000 clones, around 90% seen once. Participants spanned ages roughly 18 to 95 years and resided in roughly 26 US areas. Participant reports of clinical history set cohort assignment. The sequence derives from a man between 25 and 39 years old who had been exposed to COVID-19. Sequenced sample: PBMCs or T cells enriched from blood (not recorded which).

CDR3 sequence: CASSSDTSVGYTF. The CDR3 nucleotides read TGTGCCAGTAGTTCGGACACCTCGGTGGGCTACACCTTC. V and J are TRBV19 and TRBJ1-2; the D gene is possibly TRBD1 (5 bases). V was clipped by 5 bases and J by 8 bases, with 15 bases between them. Germline V gene sequence: CDR1 LNHDA, CDR2 SQIVND (reference sequence). This CDR3 has 13 residues. Looking up the rest from reference TRBV19 and TRBJ1-2 gives the full variable domain: DGGITQSPKYLFRKEGQNVTLSCEQNLNHDAMYWYRQDPGQGLRLIYYSQIVNDFQKGDIAEGYSVSREKKESFPLTVTSAQKNPTAFYLCASSSDTSVGYTFGSGTRLTVV.